The subject of this entry is one T cell receptor (beta chain). Antigen specificity is unknown. Sorting was done in triplicate for each CD8+ T cell subset (approximately 300,000 cells each). This entry belongs to a study of CXCR3-negative and CXCR3-positive naive CD8 T cells. The overall study: Per library, roughly 1.6 +/- 0.3 million reads; about 135 million TRB reads overall. Study-level results: Similar TRBV-TRBJ gene usage was seen in naive CXCR3-negative and CXCR3-positive cells, but not in memory cells.

The authors prepared UMI-labeled TRB cDNA libraries by 5' RACE. TCRdb reanalyzed the 5' RACE reads and collapses them to one entry per CDR3 protein, without DNA. The sample includes approximately 52,000 distinct CDR3 sequences. The CDR3 has 14 amino acids. The germline gives CDR1 SGDLS, CDR2 YYNGEE. This rearrangement joins TRBV9 to TRBJ1-1; TCRdb indicates TRBD1, and absent DNA this call remains unverified. The material sequenced was memory CD8+ T cells from blood. The TCR originated in a human donor in good health. Some clones in this sample may be carry-over from other donors' samples. This chain's CDR3 is CASSVETGLTEAFF.